The 8 T cell receptor beta chains presented below share a single source sample, sequenced in a study of molecular identifiers for immune sequencing clone quantification. TCRdb reprocessed the PCR reads with MiXCR, giving one entry per CDR3 protein. Of almost 20,000 distinct CDR3 sequences in the sample, about a fifth were seen once. Source material: naive CD8+ T cells from blood, with Jurkat cell RNA spiked in. The subset here: FACS-sorted CD8+CD4-CCR7+CD45RA+ naive T cells. These receptors all come from a human donor in good health. Some libraries in this study had Jurkat cell RNA spiked in.

This chain joins TRBV28 and TRBJ2-1; unclear D gene. V was shortened by 6 bases and J by 9 bases, with 9 bases between the two germline ends. CDR1 and CDR2 from the germline V gene are MDHEN and SYDVKM. This CDR3 spans 11 amino acids. In nucleotides, the CDR3 is TGTGCCAGCAGGCCTCCCATTGAGCAGTTCTTC. Translating it yields CASRPPIEQFF.

The sample holds many counts of this clonotype. The chain recombines TRBV7-8 with TRBJ1-4, with no clear D. Trimming took 5 bases from V and 5 from J, leaving 9 bases between them. Per germline, CDR1 SGHVS and CDR2 FQNEAQ. The CDR3 contains 13 residues. The CDR3 nucleotides are TGTGCCAGCAGCCTCTTGGAGAATGAAAAACTGTTTTTT. It translates to CASSLLENEKLFF.

This clonotype showed up just a few times. The gene calls are TRBV29-1 and TRBJ1-1, with 7 bases that match TRBD1. This CDR3 has 12 amino acids. V lost 7 bases and J lost 6; bases outside the gene matches: 8. CDR1 and CDR2 (germline): SQVTM, ANQGSEA. In nucleotides, the CDR3 is TGCAGCGCCCGGGACAGAGGTTCTGAAGCTTTCTTT. Protein product: CSARDRGSEAFF.

As for this clonotype: An end of the junction does not agree with germline; a read error may underlie this. The rearrangement uses TRBV7-2 and TRBJ2-7, with D possibly matching TRBD2 (6 bases). CDR1 is SGHTA and CDR2 is FQGNSA in the germline V gene. This CDR3 region has 16 residues. This CDR3 reads CASRPRRGSGSYEQYF. Written as DNA, the CDR3 is TGTGCCAGCCGCCCACGGCGGGGTAGCGGATCCTACGAGCAGTACTTT.

By sample share, this clonotype is medium-sized. V usage is TRBV4-1 and J usage is TRBJ2-5, with 9 bases aligning to TRBD1. V gave up 8 bases and J gave up 4 bases; unmatched junction bases: 5. The germline gives CDR1 MGHRA, CDR2 YSYEKL. CDR3 length equals 13 residues. CDR3 protein: CASGTGRAETQYF. The CDR3 coding sequence is TGCGCCAGCGGGACAGGGAGGGCAGAGACCCAGTACTTC.

This clonotype was counted at least ten times. This chain uses TRBV6-2 or TRBV6-3 with TRBJ2-3; the D gene is possibly TRBD1 (6 bases). This CDR3 has 16 residues. V shed 4 bases and J shed 3 bases, with 17 bases lying between them. Germline values: CDR1 MNHEY, CDR2 SVGEGT. In DNA, the CDR3 is TGTGCCAGCAGTTTTTCAGGGGCCACACTTACAGATACGCAGTATTTT. Its translation is CASSFSGATLTDTQYF.

This clonotype has at least ten counts. This sequence joins TRBV29-1 and TRBJ2-5, with 7 positions matching TRBD2. CDR3 length: 13 residues. V shed 3 bases, J shed 5 bases, and the junction held 6 bases outside the gene matches. CDR1 is SQVTM, CDR2 ANQGSEA, per germline. For the CDR3, the DNA is TGCAGCGTTGATTGGCCCGGGAGGGAGACCCAGTACTTC. Translating gives CSVDWPGRETQYF.

This clonotype was counted ten times or more. The gene calls are TRBV4-3 and TRBJ1-4; 9 bases line up with TRBD1. Germline CDR1 and CDR2: LGHNA and YSLEER. V trimming: 1 base; J trimming: 8 bases; junction bases outside the gene matches: 5. The CDR3 runs 15 residues. CDR3: CASSQAPGTGEKLFF. The CDR3 DNA is TGCGCCAGCAGCCAAGCCCCCGGGACAGGGGAAAAACTGTTTTTT.